The 2 T cell receptor beta chains below come from one sample, sequenced in a study of shared clonotypes between healthy human individuals. Profiling relied on immunoSEQ multiplex PCR, and the TCRdb table lists in-frame clones only, not all of them. The sample holds about 980,000 clones; less than 85% are singletons and the top ten take about 1.5%. The sample comprised memory CD4+ T cells sorted from blood. Subset here: CD45RA-negative fraction. Receptors originate from a man younger than 35 in good health.

The chain carries TRBV2 and TRBJ2-1, with 7 bases identical to TRBD1. The CDR3 extends over 15 amino acids. Germline V CDR1 and CDR2: SNHLY, FYNNEI. The trim removed 3 bases at V and 1 base at J, leaving 3 bases unmatched. This CDR3 is CASSDRGNSYNEQFF. DNA of the CDR3: TGTGCCAGCAGTGACAGGGGGAATTCCTACAATGAGCAGTTCTTC.

This chain connects TRBV27 to TRBJ1-2; 7 positions agree with TRBD1. The CDR3 loop spans 14 amino acids. Trimming at V came to 6 bases and at J to 2 bases, leaving 6 bases not matched to a gene. Germline CDR1 reads MNHEY; CDR2 reads SMNVEV (reference sequence). The CDR3: CASRAWTGNYGYTF. CDR3 in DNA: TGTGCCAGCAGGGCGTGGACAGGAAACTATGGCTACACCTTC.